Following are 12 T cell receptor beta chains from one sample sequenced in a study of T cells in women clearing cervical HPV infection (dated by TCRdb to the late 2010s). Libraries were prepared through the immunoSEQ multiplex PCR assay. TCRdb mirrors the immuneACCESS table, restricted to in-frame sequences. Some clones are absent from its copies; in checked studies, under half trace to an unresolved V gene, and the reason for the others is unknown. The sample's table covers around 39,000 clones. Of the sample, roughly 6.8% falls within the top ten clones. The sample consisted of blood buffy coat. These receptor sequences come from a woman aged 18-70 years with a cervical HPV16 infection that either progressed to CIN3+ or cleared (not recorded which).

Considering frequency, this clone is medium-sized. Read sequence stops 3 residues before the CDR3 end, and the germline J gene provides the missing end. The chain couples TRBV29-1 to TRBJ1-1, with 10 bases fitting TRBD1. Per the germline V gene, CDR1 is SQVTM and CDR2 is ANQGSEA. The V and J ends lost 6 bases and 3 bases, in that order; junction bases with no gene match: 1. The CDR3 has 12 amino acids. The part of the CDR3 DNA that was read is TGCAGCGTGGGACAGGGGTACACTGAA. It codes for CSVGQGYTE. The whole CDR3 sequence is CSVGQGYTEAFF.

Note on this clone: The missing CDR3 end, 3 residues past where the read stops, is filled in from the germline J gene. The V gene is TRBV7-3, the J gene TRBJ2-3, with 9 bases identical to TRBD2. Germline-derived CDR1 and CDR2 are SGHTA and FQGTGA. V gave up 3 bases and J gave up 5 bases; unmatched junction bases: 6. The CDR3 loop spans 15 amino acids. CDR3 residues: CASSLGGGARDTQYF. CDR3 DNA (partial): TGTGCCAGCAGCTTGGGCGGGGGGGCTAGAGATACG.

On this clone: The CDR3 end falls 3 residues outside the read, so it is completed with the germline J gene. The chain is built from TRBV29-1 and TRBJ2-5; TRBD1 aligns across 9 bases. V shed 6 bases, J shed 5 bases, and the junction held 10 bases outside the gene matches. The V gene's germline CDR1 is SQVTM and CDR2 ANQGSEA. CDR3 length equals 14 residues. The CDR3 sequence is CSVAPGQGFETQYF. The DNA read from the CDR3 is TGCAGCGTCGCACCGGGACAGGGTTTTGAGACC.

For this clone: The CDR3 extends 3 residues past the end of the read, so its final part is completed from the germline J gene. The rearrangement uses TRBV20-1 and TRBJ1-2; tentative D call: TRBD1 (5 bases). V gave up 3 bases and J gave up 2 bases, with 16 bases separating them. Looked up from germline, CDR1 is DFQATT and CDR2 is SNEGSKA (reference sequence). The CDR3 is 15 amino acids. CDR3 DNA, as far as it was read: TGCAGTGCTAGGGAAGGTGGGCGGGGGAACTATGGC. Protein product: CSAREGGRGNYG. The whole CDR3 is CSAREGGRGNYGYTF.

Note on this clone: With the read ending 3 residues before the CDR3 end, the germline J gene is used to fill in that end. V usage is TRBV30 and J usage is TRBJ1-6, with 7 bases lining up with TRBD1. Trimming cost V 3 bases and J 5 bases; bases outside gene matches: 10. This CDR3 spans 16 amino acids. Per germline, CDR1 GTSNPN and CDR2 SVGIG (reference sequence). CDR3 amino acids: CAWSLGTGVHNSPLHF. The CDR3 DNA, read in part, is TGTGCCTGGAGCCTGGGAACAGGGGTCCATAATTCACCC.

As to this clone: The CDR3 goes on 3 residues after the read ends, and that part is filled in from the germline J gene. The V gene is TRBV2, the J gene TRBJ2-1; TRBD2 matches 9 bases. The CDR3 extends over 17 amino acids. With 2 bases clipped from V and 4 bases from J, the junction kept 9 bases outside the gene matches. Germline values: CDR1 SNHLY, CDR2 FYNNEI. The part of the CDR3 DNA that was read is TGTGCCAGCAGTGAATCAAGCGGGGGGATTTTTTACAATGAG. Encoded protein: CASSESSGGIFYNE. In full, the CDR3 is CASSESSGGIFYNEQFF.

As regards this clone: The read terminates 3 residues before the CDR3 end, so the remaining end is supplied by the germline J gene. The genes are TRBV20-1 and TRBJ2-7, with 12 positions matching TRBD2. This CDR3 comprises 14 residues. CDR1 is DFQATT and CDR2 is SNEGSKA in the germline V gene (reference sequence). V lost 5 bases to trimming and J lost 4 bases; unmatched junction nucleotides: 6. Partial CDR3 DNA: TGCAGTGCTTCTAGGACTAGCGGGACTTACGAG. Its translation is CSASRTSGTYE. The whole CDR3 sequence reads CSASRTSGTYEQYF.

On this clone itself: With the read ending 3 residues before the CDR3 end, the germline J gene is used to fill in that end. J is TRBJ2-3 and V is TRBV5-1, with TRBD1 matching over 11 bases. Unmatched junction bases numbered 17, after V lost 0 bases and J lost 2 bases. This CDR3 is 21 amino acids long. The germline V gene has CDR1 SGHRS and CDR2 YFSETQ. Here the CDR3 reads CASSLVVRTGGASGNTDTQYF. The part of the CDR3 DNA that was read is TGCGCCAGCAGCTTGGTAGTTCGGACAGGGGGCGCGAGTGGTAACACAGATACG.

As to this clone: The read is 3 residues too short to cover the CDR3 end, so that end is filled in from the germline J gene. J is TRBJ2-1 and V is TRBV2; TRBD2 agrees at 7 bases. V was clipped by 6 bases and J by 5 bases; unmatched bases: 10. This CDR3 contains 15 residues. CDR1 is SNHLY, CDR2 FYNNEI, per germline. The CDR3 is CASRITVAGNNEQFF. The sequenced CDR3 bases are TGTGCCAGCAGGATTACGGTAGCGGGTAACAATGAG. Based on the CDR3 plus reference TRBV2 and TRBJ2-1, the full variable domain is EPEVTQTPSHQVTQMGQEVILRCVPISNHLYFYWYRQILGQKVEFLVSFYNNEISEKSEIFDDQFSVERPDGSNFTLKIRSTKLEDSAMYFCASRITVAGNNEQFFGPGTRLTVL.

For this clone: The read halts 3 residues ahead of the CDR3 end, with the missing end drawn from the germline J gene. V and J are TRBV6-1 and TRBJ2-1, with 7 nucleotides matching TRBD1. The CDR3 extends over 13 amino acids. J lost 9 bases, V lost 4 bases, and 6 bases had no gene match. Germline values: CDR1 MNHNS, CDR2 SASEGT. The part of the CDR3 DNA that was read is TGTGCCAGCAGTGGACAGGGTTACGGTGAG. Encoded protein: CASSGQGYGE. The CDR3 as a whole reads CASSGQGYGEQFF.

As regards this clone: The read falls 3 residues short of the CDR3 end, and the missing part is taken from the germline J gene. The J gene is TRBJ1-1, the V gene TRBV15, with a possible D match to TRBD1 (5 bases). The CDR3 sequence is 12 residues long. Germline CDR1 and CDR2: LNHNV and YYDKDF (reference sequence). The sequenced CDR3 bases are TGTGCCACCAGCAGAGATAGGGGAGGC. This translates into CATSRDRGG. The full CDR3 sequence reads CATSRDRGGAFF.

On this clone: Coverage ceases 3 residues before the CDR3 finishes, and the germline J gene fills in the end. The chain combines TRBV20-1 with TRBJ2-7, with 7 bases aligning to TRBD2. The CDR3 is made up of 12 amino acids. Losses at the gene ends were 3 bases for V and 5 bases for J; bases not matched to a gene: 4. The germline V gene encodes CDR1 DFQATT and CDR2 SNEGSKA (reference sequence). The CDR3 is CSASGGYHEQYF. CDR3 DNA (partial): TGCAGTGCTAGCGGGGGGTACCACGAG.